The T cell receptor gamma chain under discussion was sequenced for a study of gamma-delta T cells after stem cell transplantation (dated by TCRdb to about 2016). The method behind the library was RT-PCR. The listed sequencing device is Illumina MiSeq. Clone calls in TCRdb were regenerated from the public reads with CATT, after which identical DNA sequences shared one row. For this sample the table gives about 810 gamma-chain clones, of which around 5.7% were detected only once. The ten largest clones add up to about 54% of the sample. This clone is identified as large (0.1 to 1%). Its antigen remains undetermined. There are no base qualities to consult, and no much larger clone falls within one base. The sample contains more than one DNA sequence encoding this CDR3. Sequenced: gamma-delta T cells. This TCR was recovered from a human donor. It is not recorded whose cells these are; they may come from a transplant donor.

The CDR3 region has the sequence CALWEAKTAEKELGKKIKVF. The base sequence is TGTGCCTTGTGGGAGGCCAAAACGGCAGAAAAAGAGTTGGGCAAAAAAATCAAGGTATTT. The chain links TRGV9 with TRGJP. In the germline V gene (reference sequence), CDR1 corresponds to GITISATS and CDR2 to ISYDGTV. The CDR3, from cysteine to phenylalanine, totals 20 residues. The entry retains the CDR3 DNA only, 60 bases that are in frame from base 1. Here V drops 2 bases and J drops 5 bases, and the junction holds 15 bases not matched to any gene.